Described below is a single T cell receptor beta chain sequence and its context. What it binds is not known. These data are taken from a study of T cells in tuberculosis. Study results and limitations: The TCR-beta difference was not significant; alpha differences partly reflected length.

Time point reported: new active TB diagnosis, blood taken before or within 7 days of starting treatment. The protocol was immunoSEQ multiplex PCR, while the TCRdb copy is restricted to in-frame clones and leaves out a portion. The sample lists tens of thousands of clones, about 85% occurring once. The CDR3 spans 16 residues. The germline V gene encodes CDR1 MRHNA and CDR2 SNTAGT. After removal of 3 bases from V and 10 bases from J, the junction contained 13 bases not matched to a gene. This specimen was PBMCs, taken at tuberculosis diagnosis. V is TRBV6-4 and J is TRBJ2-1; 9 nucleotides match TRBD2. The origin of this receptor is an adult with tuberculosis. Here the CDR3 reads CASSDFRREGPKEQFF. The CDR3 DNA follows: TGTGCCAGCAGTGATTTTAGGCGGGAGGGCCCCAAGGAGCAGTTCTTC.